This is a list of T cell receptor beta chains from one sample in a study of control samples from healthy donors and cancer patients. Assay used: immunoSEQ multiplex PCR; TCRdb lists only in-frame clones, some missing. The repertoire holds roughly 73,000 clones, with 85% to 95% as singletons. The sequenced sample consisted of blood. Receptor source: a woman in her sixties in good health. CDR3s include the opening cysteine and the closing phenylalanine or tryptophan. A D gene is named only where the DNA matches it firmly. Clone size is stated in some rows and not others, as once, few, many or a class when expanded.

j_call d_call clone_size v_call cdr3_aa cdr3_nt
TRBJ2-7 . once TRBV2 CASSEESFYEQYF TGTGCCAGCAGTGAGGAAAGCTTTTACGAGCAGTACTTC
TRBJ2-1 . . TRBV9 CASSVGIYNEQFF TGTGCCAGCAGCGTAGGGATTTACAATGAGCAGTTCTTC
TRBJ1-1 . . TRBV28 CASSFFGGYTEAFF TGTGCCAGCAGTTTTTTTGGGGGTTACACTGAAGCTTTCTTT
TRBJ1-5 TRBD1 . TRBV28 CASSLLQGNNQPQHF TGTGCCAGCAGTTTACTACAGGGGAATAATCAGCCCCAGCATTTT
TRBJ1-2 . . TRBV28 CASRTSGTLDNYGYTF TGTGCCAGCAGAACTTCCGGGACACTCGATAACTATGGCTACACCTTC
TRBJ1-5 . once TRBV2 CASSRDGSNQPQHF TGTGCCAGCAGTAGGGACGGTAGCAATCAGCCCCAGCATTTT
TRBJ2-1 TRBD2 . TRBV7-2 CASSFSSGRVGNEQFF TGTGCCAGCAGCTTTTCTAGCGGGAGGGTGGGGAATGAGCAGTTCTTC
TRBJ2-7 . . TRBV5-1 CASSLDAAYEQYF TGCGCCAGCAGCTTGGATGCGGCCTACGAGCAGTACTTC
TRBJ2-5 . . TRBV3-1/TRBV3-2 CASSPGTFQETQYF TGTGCCAGCAGTCCCGGGACTTTCCAAGAGACCCAGTACTTC
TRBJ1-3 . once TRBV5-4 CASRAGLNSGNTIYF TGTGCCAGCAGGGCCGGACTGAACTCTGGAAACACCATATATTTT
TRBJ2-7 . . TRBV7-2 CASSASLGRYEQYF TGTGCCAGCAGCGCCTCTCTAGGTCGATACGAGCAGTACTTC
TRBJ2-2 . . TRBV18 CASSPLGAVTGELFF TGTGCCAGCTCACCATTGGGGGCAGTTACCGGGGAGCTGTTTTTT
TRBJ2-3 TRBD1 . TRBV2 CASSTGAETAMTDTQYF TGTGCCAGCTCTACAGGGGCGGAGACGGCTATGACAGATACGCAGTATTTT